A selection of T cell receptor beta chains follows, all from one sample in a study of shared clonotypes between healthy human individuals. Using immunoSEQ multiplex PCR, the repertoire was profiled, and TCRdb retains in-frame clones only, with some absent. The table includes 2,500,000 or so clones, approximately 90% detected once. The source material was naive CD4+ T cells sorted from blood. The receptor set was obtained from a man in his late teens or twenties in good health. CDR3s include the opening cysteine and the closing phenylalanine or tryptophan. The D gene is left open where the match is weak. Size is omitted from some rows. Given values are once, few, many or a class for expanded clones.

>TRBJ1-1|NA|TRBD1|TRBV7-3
TGTGCCAGCAGTTCGAGGACAGGGGATACTTCTTTCTTT
CASSSRTGDTSFF
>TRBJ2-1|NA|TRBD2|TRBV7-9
TGTGCCAGCAGCTCAAGGCGGGAGGGCGGCTACAATGAGCAGTTCTTC
CASSSRREGGYNEQFF
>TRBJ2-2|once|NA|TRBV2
TGTGCCAGCAGTACAGGGACTGGCACCGGGGAGCTGTTTTTT
CASSTGTGTGELFF
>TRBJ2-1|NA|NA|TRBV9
TGTGCCAGCAGCGTAGAGGACGGACCCTACAATGAGCAGTTCTTC
CASSVEDGPYNEQFF
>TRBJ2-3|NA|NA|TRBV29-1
TGCAGCGTTGAAACGGGCTCCCCGGATACGCAGTATTTT
CSVETGSPDTQYF
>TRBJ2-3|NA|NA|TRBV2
TGTGCCAGCAGTGAAGGTCACCCGGTCGGTACGCAGTATTTT
CASSEGHPVGTQYF
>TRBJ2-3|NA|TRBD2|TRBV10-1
TGCGCCAGCAGTGAAGGGCTAGCGGGAGGCGATACGCAGTATTTT
CASSEGLAGGDTQYF
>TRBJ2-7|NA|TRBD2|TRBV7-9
TGTGCCAGCAGCGGGACAGGACTAGCGGAAGCCTACGAGCAGTACTTC
CASSGTGLAEAYEQYF
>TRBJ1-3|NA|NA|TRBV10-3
TGTGCCATCAGTGAGCCCGCCGGGGTGGGAGCAAGAAACACCATATATTTT
CAISEPAGVGARNTIYF
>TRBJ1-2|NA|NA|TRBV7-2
TGTGCCAGCAGCTCCCGGACCGGGAGCTATGGCTACACCTTC
CASSSRTGSYGYTF
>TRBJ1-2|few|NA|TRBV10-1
TGCGCCAGCAGCGGAGGCTATGGCTACACCTTC
CASSGGYGYTF
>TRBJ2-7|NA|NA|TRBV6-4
TGTGCCAGCAGTGCCTACCCTTATGGATACGAGCAGTACTTC
CASSAYPYGYEQYF
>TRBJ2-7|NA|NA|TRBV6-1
TGTGCCAGCAGTGAACCCCGGGGTTTTCCCTACGAGCAGTACTTC
CASSEPRGFPYEQYF
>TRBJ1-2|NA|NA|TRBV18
TGTGCCAGCTCACCACCTGGAGGGGGAGTTGGCTACACCTTC
CASSPPGGGVGYTF
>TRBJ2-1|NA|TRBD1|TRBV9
TGTGCCAGCAGCGTAGCACCCGGGACAGGGGGCCGGGGTGAGCAGTTCTTC
CASSVAPGTGGRGEQFF
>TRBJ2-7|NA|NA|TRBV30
TGTGCCTGGCTAAGCTCCTACGAGCAGTACTTC
CAWLSSYEQYF
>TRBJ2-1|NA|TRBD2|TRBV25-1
TGTGCCAGCAGTGAAGCGGGAGTAGGAGGCAATGAGCAGTTCTTC
CASSEAGVGGNEQFF
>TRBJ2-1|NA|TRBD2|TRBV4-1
TGCGCCAGCAGCCAAACACCGGGACTAGCGATTAATGAGCAGTTCTTC
CASSQTPGLAINEQFF
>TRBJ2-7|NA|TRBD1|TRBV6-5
TGTGCCAGCAGTTACTCCGGGACAGGTAGCTCCTACGAGCAGTACTTC
CASSYSGTGSSYEQYF
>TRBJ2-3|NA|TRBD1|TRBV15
TGTGCCACCAGCAGGGGGGGACAGGGATGGTTAGATACGCAGTATTTT
CATSRGGQGWLDTQYF
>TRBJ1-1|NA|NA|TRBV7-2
TGTGCCAGCAGCCCATTACAGGGTACTGAAGCTTTCTTT
CASSPLQGTEAFF
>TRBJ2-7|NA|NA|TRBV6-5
TGTGCCAGCAGTCCCGGTACTACCGCCTACGAGCAGTACTTC
CASSPGTTAYEQYF
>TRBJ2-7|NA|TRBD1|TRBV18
TGTGCCAGCTCACCATCGACAGGGGGCGAGCAGTACTTC
CASSPSTGGEQYF
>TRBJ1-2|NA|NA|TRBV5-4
TGTGCCAGCAGCTTGAACCAGGGTAACTATGGCTACACCTTC
CASSLNQGNYGYTF
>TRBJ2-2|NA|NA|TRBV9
TGTGCCAGCAGCCCCAGGGGAACCGGGGAGCTGTTTTTT
CASSPRGTGELFF
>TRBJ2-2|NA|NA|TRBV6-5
TGTGCCAGCAATAGGGTGAACACCGGGGAGCTGTTTTTT
CASNRVNTGELFF
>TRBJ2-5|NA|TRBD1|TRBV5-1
TGCGCCAGCAGCACTGACAGGGCCCAAGAGACCCAGTACTTC
CASSTDRAQETQYF
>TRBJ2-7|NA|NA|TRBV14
TGTGCCAGCAGCCAAGGCCCCGATCCCCGGCTTTACGAGCAGTACTTC
CASSQGPDPRLYEQYF
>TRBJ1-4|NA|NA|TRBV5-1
TGCGCCAGCAGCTCGGACCGTGCAACTAATGAAAAACTGTTTTTT
CASSSDRATNEKLFF
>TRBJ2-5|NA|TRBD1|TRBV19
TGTGCCAGCACCGGACAGGGGGCACAGACCCAGTACTTC
CASTGQGAQTQYF
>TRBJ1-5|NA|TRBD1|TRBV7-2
TGTGCCAGCAGCCCAGACAGGGTGAATCATCAGCCCCAGCATTTT
CASSPDRVNHQPQHF
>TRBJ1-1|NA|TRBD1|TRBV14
TGTGCCAGCAGCCGAGCTACAGGGGGAAGGTACACTGAAGCTTTCTTT
CASSRATGGRYTEAFF
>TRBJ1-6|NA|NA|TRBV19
TGTGCCAGTACCATGTCCACCAAGGGGAATTCACCCCTCCACTTT
CASTMSTKGNSPLHF
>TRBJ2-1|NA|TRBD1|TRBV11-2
TGTGCCAGCAGCCGGGGACAGGGGAAATACAATGAGCAGTTCTTC
CASSRGQGKYNEQFF
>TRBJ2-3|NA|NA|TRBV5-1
TGCGCCAGCAGCCAGGACTTTTCAGATACGCAGTATTTT
CASSQDFSDTQYF
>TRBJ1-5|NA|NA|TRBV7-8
TGTGCCAGCAGCTTAGTCGGGGGAGGCAATCAGCCCCAGCATTTT
CASSLVGGGNQPQHF
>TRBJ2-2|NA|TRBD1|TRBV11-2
TGTGCCAGCAGCTCGGGACAGGGAGGCACCGGGGAGCTGTTTTTT
CASSSGQGGTGELFF
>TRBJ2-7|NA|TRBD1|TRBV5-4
TGTGCCAGCAGCTGGACCGGGACAGGGAACTACGAGCAGTACTTC
CASSWTGTGNYEQYF
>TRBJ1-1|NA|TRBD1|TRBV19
TGTGCCAGTAGTCCTCGGACAGGCCTGGTCACTGAAGCTTTCTTT
CASSPRTGLVTEAFF
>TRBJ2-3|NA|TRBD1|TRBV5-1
TGCGCCAGCAGCTTGGAGGGGACAGGAACAGATACGCAGTATTTT
CASSLEGTGTDTQYF